These 27 T cell receptor beta chains came from one sample sequenced in a study of Ad26.COV2.S vaccination and SARS-CoV-2 variants. Repertoires were generated with immunoSEQ multiplex PCR, while TCRdb's copy carries only in-frame clones and drops some. The data contain 100,000 or so clones, over 70% of them singletons. Source: peripheral blood, taken after recovery from COVID-19. These receptors originate from a human donor who had recovered from COVID-19.

DNA for the CDR3: TGTGCCAGCAGTTTGGGACAGGGTCTAAGTAGCACAGATACGCAGTATTTT. Residues: CASSLGQGLSSTDTQYF. The J gene is TRBJ2-3, the V gene TRBV28; TRBD1 matches at 9 bases. This CDR3 has 17 amino acids. Germline CDR1 and CDR2: MDHEN and SYDVKM. Trimming at V came to 3 bases and at J to 0 bases, leaving 7 bases not matched to a gene.

The chain employs TRBV3-1 (or the pseudogene TRBV3-2) and TRBJ2-7; 8 bases match TRBD2. Germline lookup yields CDR1 LGHDT and CDR2 YNNKEL (reference sequence). This CDR3 comprises 15 residues. V was pared by 2 bases and J by 2 bases, with 5 bases of the junction left unmatched. Written as DNA, the CDR3 is TGTGCCAGCAGCCAACAACGGGGGGGAACCTACGAGCAGTACTTC. It codes for CASSQQRGGTYEQYF.

This chain joins TRBV29-1 and TRBJ2-7; 8 bases line up with TRBD1. CDR3 length: 14 amino acids. Germline V CDR1 and CDR2: SQVTM, ANQGSEA. V trimming: 3 bases; J trimming: 7 bases; junction bases outside the gene matches: 11. This CDR3 reads CSVDPQGASGEQYF. The CDR3, as DNA: TGCAGCGTTGATCCGCAGGGGGCGTCCGGGGAGCAGTACTTC.

This chain joins TRBV12-5 and TRBJ2-3, with 11 positions matching TRBD2. The CDR3 sequence is 18 residues long. CDR1 is LGHNT and CDR2 is FRNRAP in the germline V gene. The trim removed 6 bases at V and 0 bases at J, leaving 11 bases unmatched. In DNA form, the CDR3 reads TGTGCTAGTGGGGCCGGGACTAGCGGAAGATCTAGCACAGATACGCAGTATTTT. Its protein product is CASGAGTSGRSSTDTQYF.

This chain connects TRBV30 to TRBJ2-1; D not certain. Trimming cost V 0 bases and J 0 bases, with 9 bases left between them. The length of the CDR3 is 15 residues. CDR1 is GTSNPN and CDR2 is SVGIG in the germline V gene (reference sequence). In nucleotides, the CDR3 is TGTGCCTGGAGTGTTCCACCGAGCTCCTACAATGAGCAGTTCTTC. Translating gives CAWSVPPSSYNEQFF.

J is TRBJ1-2 and V is TRBV7-3; no clear D gene. Germline V lookup: CDR1 SGHTA, CDR2 FQGTGA. V shed 3 bases and J shed 3 bases, with 8 bases lying between them. CDR3 length: 13 residues. The CDR3 region has the DNA TGTGCCAGCAGCTTTGGCCGAGACTATGGCTACACCTTC. This sequence encodes CASSFGRDYGYTF.

This chain connects TRBV19 to TRBJ1-3; tentative D call: TRBD1 (5 bases). Looked up from germline, CDR1 is LNHDA and CDR2 is SQIVND (reference sequence). V was cut by 2 bases and J by 2 bases, with 10 bases left in between. The CDR3 totals 15 residues. For the CDR3, the DNA is TGTGCCAGTAGTATAACCCAGGGTGCTGGAAACACCATATATTTT. Translating gives CASSITQGAGNTIYF. Complete variable domain (other parts from reference TRBV19 and TRBJ1-3): DGGITQSPKYLFRKEGQNVTLSCEQNLNHDAMYWYRQDPGQGLRLIYYSQIVNDFQKGDIAEGYSVSREKKESFPLTVTSAQKNPTAFYLCASSITQGAGNTIYFGEGSWLTVV.

The chain links TRBV5-1 to TRBJ1-5; the match to TRBD1 covers 9 bases. The V and J ends lost 5 bases and 5 bases, in that order; junction bases with no gene match: 5. The CDR3 is 14 residues long. The V gene's germline CDR1 is SGHRS and CDR2 YFSETQ. CDR3 in DNA: TGCGCCAGCAGTACGGGACAGGGTGATCAGCCCCAGCATTTT. It is translated as CASSTGQGDQPQHF.

This chain connects TRBV5-1 to TRBJ1-2; D unclear. The V gene lost 0 bases and the J gene lost 5 bases, with 5 bases spanning the gap. There are 12 residues in the CDR3. Germline CDR1 reads SGHRS; CDR2 reads YFSETQ. The CDR3 is CASSLAGYGYTF. DNA for the CDR3: TGCGCCAGCAGCTTGGCTGGTTATGGCTACACCTTC.

The chain has TRBV3-1 (or the pseudogene TRBV3-2) and TRBJ1-6, with D uncertain. From germline, CDR1 is LGHDT and CDR2 YNNKEL (reference sequence). V was pared by 4 bases and J by 9 bases, with 13 bases between. This CDR3 is built from 14 residues. DNA for the CDR3: TGTGCCAGCAGCCTCTGGACGGCGATTTCACCCCTCCACTTT. This codes for CASSLWTAISPLHF.

V and J are TRBV6-6 and TRBJ2-3, with 8 bases identical to TRBD1. The CDR3 spans 16 residues. Trimming cost V 2 bases and J 6 bases; bases outside gene matches: 10. The germline CDR1 and CDR2 sequences are MNHNY and SVGAGI (reference sequence). Here the CDR3 DNA reads TGTGCCAGCAGTTACACAGGACAGGGCTCCGGCGATACGCAGTATTTT. Protein: CASSYTGQGSGDTQYF.

V is TRBV11-2 and J is TRBJ2-2; D is unresolved. This CDR3 has 18 residues. Germline CDR1 reads SGHAT; CDR2 reads FQNNGV. V was trimmed by 5 bases and J by 0 bases, leaving 19 bases between them. The CDR3 DNA reads as TGTGCCAGCAGCCAACCCGCACTTTCCAACGCGAACACCGGGGAGCTGTTTTTT. The encoded protein is CASSQPALSNANTGELFF.

Ten or more counts support this clone. The chain couples TRBV5-1 to TRBJ2-7; 7 bases agree with TRBD1. CDR1 and CDR2 from the germline V gene are SGHRS and YFSETQ. Unmatched junction bases numbered 2, after V lost 5 bases and J lost 0 bases. The length of the CDR3 is 13 residues. The CDR3 reads CASRGQTSYEQYF. The CDR3 coding sequence is TGCGCCAGCAGGGGACAGACCTCCTACGAGCAGTACTTC.

This sequence joins TRBV5-1 and TRBJ2-7; D is possibly TRBD2 (6 bases). Trimming took off 0 bases at V and 0 bases at J, with 10 bases between the two ends. This CDR3 is built from 15 residues. Germline lookup yields CDR1 SGHRS and CDR2 YFSETQ. The CDR3 DNA reads as TGCGCCAGCAGCTTGGCCCTAGCGAGCTCCTACGAGCAGTACTTC. Translated: CASSLALASSYEQYF.

The chain carries TRBV5-1 and TRBJ2-7, with D unclear. The length of the CDR3 is 15 residues. Trimming took off 4 bases at V and 0 bases at J, with 14 bases between the two ends. Germline loops: CDR1 SGHRS, CDR2 YFSETQ. The CDR3 reads CASSPSGGYSYEQYF. The CDR3 nucleotides are TGCGCCAGCAGCCCGAGTGGTGGGTACTCCTACGAGCAGTACTTC. Complete variable domain (other parts from reference TRBV5-1 and TRBJ2-7): KAGVTQTPRYLIKTRGQQVTLSCSPISGHRSVSWYQQTPGQGLQFLFEYFSETQRNKGNFPGRFSGRQFSNSRSEMNVSTLELGDSALYLCASSPSGGYSYEQYFGPGTRLTVT.

The chain employs TRBV2 and TRBJ1-6, with 7 nucleotides matching TRBD1. The junction had 10 bases not matched to a gene; V was cut back by 8 bases and J by 9 bases. The CDR3 consists of 14 residues. Germline values: CDR1 SNHLY, CDR2 FYNNEI. This chain's CDR3 is CASGSQGSFSPLHF. DNA of the CDR3: TGTGCCAGCGGCTCACAGGGGTCTTTTTCACCCCTCCACTTT.

The rearrangement links TRBV6-4 to TRBJ1-2; the D gene is possibly TRBD1 (5 bases). There are 13 residues in the CDR3. Trimming removed 9 bases at V and 4 bases at J, with 15 bases between. From germline, CDR1 is MRHNA and CDR2 SNTAGT. The chain's CDR3 is CARNRQLLYGYTF. CDR3 in DNA: TGTGCCAGAAACCGACAGCTCCTCTATGGCTACACCTTC.

Only one count was recorded for this clone. This chain uses TRBV5-4 with TRBJ1-1, with D uncertain. Per the germline V gene, CDR1 is SGHNT and CDR2 is YYREEE (reference sequence). Trimming removed 0 bases from V and 6 bases from J, with 12 bases in between. CDR3 length equals 14 residues. CDR3 DNA: TGTGCCAGCAGCTTGGACCAGACTAGCGCTGAAGCTTTCTTT. Its protein product is CASSLDQTSAEAFF.

The chain recombines TRBV27 with TRBJ2-7; 8 bases match TRBD2. V shed 2 bases, J shed 4 bases, and the junction held 7 bases outside the gene matches. There are 15 residues in the CDR3. Per germline, CDR1 MNHEY and CDR2 SMNVEV (reference sequence). CDR3 coding DNA: TGTGCCAGCAGTTTACGTTCTAGCGGGCCGTACGAGCAGTACTTC. Amino acids: CASSLRSSGPYEQYF.

This clone was recorded only once. V gene TRBV5-1 combines with J gene TRBJ2-2; TRBD2 might be the D (6 bases). This CDR3 region has 16 residues. V was cut by 3 bases and J by 0 bases, with 12 bases left in between. Germline V gene data show CDR1 as SGHRS and CDR2 as YFSETQ. The DNA of the CDR3 is TGCGCCAGCAGCTCTCGGACTATGTCGAACACCGGGGAGCTGTTTTTT. It translates to CASSSRTMSNTGELFF. The variable domain in full, completed from reference TRBV5-1 and TRBJ2-2, reads KAGVTQTPRYLIKTRGQQVTLSCSPISGHRSVSWYQQTPGQGLQFLFEYFSETQRNKGNFPGRFSGRQFSNSRSEMNVSTLELGDSALYLCASSSRTMSNTGELFFGEGSRLTVL.

The chain links TRBV6-6 to TRBJ1-2; D might be TRBD1 (6 bases). V lost 7 bases, J lost 3 bases, and 12 bases lay in between. The CDR3 runs 13 residues. Germline values: CDR1 MNHNY, CDR2 SVGAGI (reference sequence). The DNA of the CDR3 is TGTGCCAGCAATTCAGGGGTAGACTATGGCTACACCTTC. Its protein is CASNSGVDYGYTF.

V usage is TRBV3-1 (or the pseudogene TRBV3-2) and J usage is TRBJ2-1; D is ambiguous. V was cut by 4 bases and J by 8 bases, with 9 bases left in between. The CDR3 length is 12 residues. CDR1 is LGHDT, CDR2 YNNKEL, per germline (reference sequence). The CDR3 region is CASSLSWDEQFF. The DNA of the CDR3 is TGTGCCAGCAGCCTCTCTTGGGATGAGCAGTTCTTC.

The chain combines TRBV20-1 with TRBJ2-7; 7 nucleotides agree with TRBD1. Germline V gene sequence: CDR1 DFQATT, CDR2 SNEGSKA (reference sequence). This CDR3 is built from 14 residues. The V gene end was trimmed by 3 bases and the J gene end by 6 bases; junction bases not matched to a gene: 11. CDR3 loop: CSASKSQGKGEQYF. CDR3 bases: TGCAGTGCTAGTAAATCACAGGGGAAGGGCGAGCAGTACTTC.

The chain has TRBV7-9 and TRBJ1-3; 7 nucleotides line up with TRBD1. Germline values: CDR1 SEHNR, CDR2 FQNEAQ (reference sequence). The CDR3 is made up of 16 amino acids. J lost 4 bases, V lost 4 bases, and 10 bases had no gene match. The CDR3 here is CASSSGGTAEGNTIYF. Written as DNA, the CDR3 is TGTGCCAGCAGCTCCGGCGGGACAGCGGAAGGAAACACCATATATTTT.

V usage is TRBV10-2 and J usage is TRBJ1-5, with D possibly being TRBD1 (5 bases). The CDR3 extends over 13 amino acids. The germline CDR1 and CDR2 sequences are WSHSY and SAAADI. V was shortened by 6 bases and J by 6 bases, with 12 bases between the two germline ends. In nucleotides, the CDR3 is TGCGCCAGCAGCAGGGATTTCGGTCAGCCCCAGCATTTT. Translated, it gives CASSRDFGQPQHF.

The rearrangement joins TRBV13 to TRBJ1-3; 7 nucleotides match TRBD1. After removal of 5 bases from V and 4 bases from J, the junction contained 11 bases not matched to a gene. Germline V gene sequence: CDR1 PRHDT, CDR2 FYEKMQ (reference sequence). The CDR3 covers 16 residues. In DNA, the CDR3 is TGTGCCAGCAGCCAAGCTTTAAGGGGGCCCGGAAACACCATATATTTT. Translated: CASSQALRGPGNTIYF. Together with reference TRBV13 and TRBJ1-3, the CDR3 gives the full variable domain: AAGVIQSPRHLIKEKRETATLKCYPIPRHDTVYWYQQGPGQDPQFLISFYEKMQSDKGSIPDRFSAQQFSDYHSELNMSSLELGDSALYFCASSQALRGPGNTIYFGEGSWLTVV.

This chain connects TRBV4-2 to TRBJ2-7; no clear D gene. V lost 0 bases to trimming and J lost 6 bases, with 12 bases between them. The CDR3 loop spans 14 amino acids. Germline CDR1 and CDR2: LGHNA and YNFKEQ. DNA of the CDR3: TGTGCCAGCAGCCAAGATCCGACCAAAGCCGAGCAGTACTTC. It is translated as CASSQDPTKAEQYF.